One sample yielded the 8 T cell receptor beta chains listed below, sequenced in a study of vaccination effects on CD4 cells after COVID-19. Sequencing in the ViraFEST assay came after antigen-specific CD4+ T cells had been expanded with viral peptide pools, which were used to stimulate PBMC. Culturing for around ten days preceded CD4+ T cell isolation. It was between March and December 2020 that the person had a SARS-CoV-2 infection confirmed by PCR. What these receptors recognize is not known. Clones were read by immunoSEQ multiplex PCR, and TCRdb kept only the in-frame ones, dropping some. The table shows 25,000 to 35,000 clones, with 55% to 75% occurring only once. This specimen was CD4+ T cells from PBMCs cultured with a peptide pool, taken before COVID-19 vaccination. All receptors come from a human donor who had a prior SARS-CoV-2 infection.

This chain uses TRBV5-1 with TRBJ2-1; the match to TRBD2 covers 7 bases. V was pared by 4 bases and J by 0 bases, with 7 bases of the junction left unmatched. This CDR3 has 16 residues. CDR1 is SGHRS and CDR2 is YFSETQ in the germline V gene. Here the CDR3 reads CASSPPGGSSYNEQFF. DNA of the CDR3: TGCGCCAGCAGCCCCCCGGGCGGGAGCTCCTACAATGAGCAGTTCTTC. The full variable domain, its missing parts supplied by reference TRBV5-1 and TRBJ2-1, is KAGVTQTPRYLIKTRGQQVTLSCSPISGHRSVSWYQQTPGQGLQFLFEYFSETQRNKGNFPGRFSGRQFSNSRSEMNVSTLELGDSALYLCASSPPGGSSYNEQFFGPGTRLTVL.

The chain carries TRBV7-9 and TRBJ1-1; TRBD1 aligns across 10 bases. The V gene end was trimmed by 5 bases and the J gene end by 5 bases; junction bases not matched to a gene: 8. The CDR3 runs 15 residues. Germline loops: CDR1 SEHNR, CDR2 FQNEAQ (reference sequence). The CDR3 reads CASSLHGQGETEAFF. The CDR3 region has the DNA TGTGCCAGCAGCCTTCACGGACAGGGGGAAACTGAAGCTTTCTTT.

The chain joins TRBV7-2 to TRBJ2-1, with 8 bases identical to TRBD2. The CDR3 is 13 residues long. From germline, CDR1 is SGHTA and CDR2 FQGNSA. Trimming cost V 8 bases and J 4 bases; bases outside gene matches: 4. CDR3 in DNA: TGTGCCAGCTCGGGGGGGCCGTACAATGAGCAGTTCTTC. Translation: CASSGGPYNEQFF.

This clone has only a few counts. The chain is built from TRBV18 and TRBJ1-4, with TRBD1 matching 7 bases. The CDR3 is 14 amino acids. Germline CDR1 is KGHSH and CDR2 is LQKENI. The J segment lost 6 bases and the V segment lost 6 bases, leaving 7 bases of the junction unmatched. The CDR3 spells CASSKGAADEKLFF. The CDR3 DNA sequence: TGTGCCAGCTCTAAGGGGGCAGCGGATGAAAAACTGTTTTTT.

This clone was counted a few times. The chain recombines TRBV3-1 (or the pseudogene TRBV3-2) with TRBJ1-2; D gene ambiguous. Germline loops: CDR1 LGHDT, CDR2 YNNKEL (reference sequence). The CDR3 covers 13 residues. V was cut by 3 bases and J by 4 bases, with 9 bases left in between. The CDR3 protein is CASSQTPLYGYTF. The DNA of the CDR3 is TGTGCCAGCAGCCAGACACCACTCTATGGCTACACCTTC.

The genes are TRBV2 and TRBJ2-5; D uncertain. The CDR3 totals 14 residues. Germline CDR1 and CDR2: SNHLY and FYNNEI. V was cut by 2 bases and J by 1 base, with 8 bases left in between. Written as DNA, the CDR3 is TGTGCCAGCAGTGAATCTCCAACCCAAGAGACCCAGTACTTC. Its translation is CASSESPTQETQYF.

This clone came up a few times. This chain uses TRBV10-1 with TRBJ1-6; no clear D. This CDR3 spans 18 amino acids. V was pared by 4 bases and J by 1 base, with 17 bases between. Germline V gives CDR1 WNHNN, CDR2 SYGVQD (reference sequence). CDR3 DNA: TGCGCCAGCAGTGTAGGGTCTAGGCCTCGGTCCTATAATTCACCCCTCCACTTT. Amino acids: CASSVGSRPRSYNSPLHF.

This clone was detected only a few times. The chain recombines TRBV3-1 (or the pseudogene TRBV3-2) with TRBJ2-7; the D gene is possibly TRBD2 (5 bases). Trimming removed 2 bases from V and 3 bases from J, with 11 bases in between. Germline V gene sequence: CDR1 LGHDT, CDR2 YNNKEL (reference sequence). The CDR3 totals 14 residues. The CDR3 region is CASSQTAAGYEQYF. Written as DNA, the CDR3 is TGTGCCAGCAGCCAAACAGCGGCGGGCTACGAGCAGTACTTC.